This T cell receptor (beta chain) was observed in a study of regulatory T cells in long-lasting Graves disease. Study outcomes and limitations: The study examined only peripheral blood, not thyroid tissue.

The time point denotes: persistent/refractory GD, antithyroid drugs over 5 years with positive TRAb. PBMCs provided the RNA from which the TCR library was made. Under American Thyroid Association guidelines, Graves' disease was diagnosed. To note about this clonotype: Its specificity is not known. Since a much larger clone is just one base distant, this may be a read error.

According to the study, TCR beta libraries were built with iRepertoire HTBI primers and CDR3-region Arm-PCR. In the original workflow: About 60 TRBV and roughly 13 TRBJ segments were identified across samples. TCRdb passed the multiplex PCR reads through MiXCR, listing each CDR3 protein once. V and J calls and clone size were set by TCRdb, not the authors. The sample lists fewer than 400,000 distinct CDR3 sequences, around 20% occurring once. Sequencing was performed on peripheral blood mononuclear cells (PBMCs), taken when the disease was refractory, from a patient treated with antithyroid drugs. The source is a female donor with Graves disease.

The CDR3 DNA reads as TGCAGTGCTAGGGCTACAGGGGTCAATTCACCCCTCCACTTT. This codes for CSARATGVNSPLHF. The V gene is TRBV20-1, the J gene TRBJ1-6; 7 bases match TRBD1. In germline, CDR1 is DFQATT, CDR2 SNEGSKA (reference sequence). V was pared by 3 bases and J by 7 bases, with 6 bases of the junction left unmatched. This CDR3 has 14 amino acids.